This TCR beta chain was documented in a study of graft-versus-host responses after intestinal transplantation. About the study: All recipients were transplanted with multivisceral, liver-intestinal, or isolated intestinal grafts. Findings and limits, study-wide: In patients with graft-donor T cell macrochimerism, allograft graft-versus-host to host-versus-graft clonal ratios were high.

Assay: immunoSEQ multiplex PCR; the TCRdb copy retains only in-frame clones and omits some. The repertoire consists of about 38,000 clones, with over 80% occurring once and the leading ten covering roughly 3.4%. Trimming took off 3 bases at V and 7 bases at J, with 18 bases between the two ends. This CDR3 spans 15 amino acids. Looked up from germline, CDR1 is SGHAT and CDR2 is FQNNGV. Remarks on this clone: The antigen is undetermined.

The TCR was taken from a human patient who received an intestinal transplant, so some T cells may come from the graft donor. The source was PBMCs, collected 1070 days after transplant. The chain carries TRBV11-2 and TRBJ1-1; D perhaps matches TRBD1 (5 bases). The CDR3 region is CASSFLPGGEFEAFF. In DNA, the CDR3 is TGTGCCAGCAGCTTCCTGCCTGGGGGGGAATTTGAAGCTTTCTTT.